The clone carrying this T cell receptor beta chain was detected many times. Its antigen remains unidentified. MiXCR, run by TCRdb on the reads, gives a single entry per CDR3 protein. The sample lists 130,000 or so distinct CDR3 sequences; 6.5% were seen once. The sample belongs to a study of T cell repertoires in cytomegalovirus infection. Turning to the study itself: Public TCR beta signatures marked donors with CMV infection and the matching HLA. The study, taken as a whole, reports: Carriage of CMV together with the relevant HLA was identifiable through cumulative public TCR beta family frequency. Clonotype analysis showed dominance of the ex vivo response by HLA-C-restricted CMV-specific TCR beta clonotypes.

The CDR3 is made up of 14 amino acids. V gave up 1 base and J gave up 4 bases, with 8 bases separating them. The V gene's germline CDR1 is LNHNV and CDR2 YYDKDF (reference sequence). The chain has TRBV15 and TRBJ2-1; tentatively, D is TRBD2 (6 bases). The sample consisted of PBMCs. The receptor comes from a human donor in good health (CMV status not recorded). Some clones in this sample may be carry-over from other donors' samples. This chain's CDR3 is CATSRGGTYNEQFF. Written as DNA, the CDR3 is TGTGCCACCAGCAGAGGAGGGACTTACAATGAGCAGTTCTTC.